Listed below are T cell receptor beta chains from one sample, sequenced in a study of CD8 T cells in ankylosing spondylitis. TCRdb recomputed calls from the 5' RACE reads with MiXCR, one row per CDR3 protein. Here the sample spans under 250,000 distinct CDR3 sequences, 7% to 10% being singletons. The sample comprised blood, either unsorted or a sorted T cell fraction (not recorded which). The receptors originated from a female donor with ankylosing spondylitis or in good health (not recorded which). CDR3s leave out the opening cysteine and the closing phenylalanine or tryptophan.

TRBJ2-7,TRBV7-2,ASSRTGVVHEQY
TRBJ2-1,TRBV5-4,ASRYRQASSYNEQF
TRBJ2-7,TRBV4-3,ASPSRQNHEQY
TRBJ2-1,TRBV5-1,ASSLRAGGGPIN
TRBJ2-1,TRBV27,ASSLTDSSYGEQF
TRBJ2-7,TRBV15,ATSRDLGTGRDEQY
TRBJ1-2,TRBV5-5,ASSFLDRVPPPDYGYT
TRBJ2-7,TRBV29-1,SVERGYEQY
TRBJ2-6,TRBV15,ATSREGQPTVLT
TRBJ2-2,TRBV7-9,ASSFRTGLTGELF
TRBJ1-1,TRBV7-2,ASSLSWGSRAF
TRBJ1-1,TRBV5-1,ASSLVLNPTEAF
TRBJ2-1,TRBV12-3/TRBV12-4,ASKLAGGNYNEQF
TRBJ1-1,TRBV29-1,SVGTGNTEAF
TRBJ2-5,TRBV7-2,ASSPLGLAQETQY
TRBJ2-3,TRBV7-3,ASSLRVAGSTDTQY
TRBJ2-7,TRBV20-1,SAKNSGLAHEQY
TRBJ2-7,TRBV18,ASSPRAGFDYEQY
TRBJ2-1,TRBV9,ASSVGFSGDNEQF
TRBJ2-2,TRBV5-1,ASSFTSGKNTGELF
TRBJ2-5,TRBV7-9,ASSRGQLWETQY
TRBJ2-1,TRBV20-1,SASLLTNEQF
TRBJ1-2,TRBV6-5,ASTRPGGGYT
TRBJ2-2,TRBV6-5,ASSSWTEAIPGELF
TRBJ1-1,TRBV12-3/TRBV12-4,ASSQQGRSEAF
TRBJ1-6,TRBV10-3,AISVGSADNSPLH
TRBJ2-6,TRBV3-1,ASSQEGTAKGANVLT
TRBJ2-5,TRBV24-1,ATSLSGQETQY
TRBJ2-7,TRBV29-1,SARNPLGNEQY
TRBJ2-7,TRBV11-2,ASRTGVNEQY
TRBJ2-5,TRBV10-3,AGRLVETQY
TRBJ1-3,TRBV5-4,ASSLPDSPLGNTIY
TRBJ2-5,TRBV4-3,ASSQSRGVRETQY
TRBJ2-1,TRBV11-2,ASSSARYNEQF
TRBJ2-3,TRBV6-5,ASSYETGTGFTDTQY
TRBJ2-3,TRBV3-1,ASSSFDRSTDTQY
TRBJ2-3,TRBV6-1,ASSQTSASTDTQY
TRBJ2-7,TRBV28,ASSFPGRVDEQY
TRBJ2-5,TRBV6-2/TRBV6-3,ASSSLGLAGQETQY
TRBJ1-6,TRBV7-2,ASSHGQGALH
TRBJ2-5,TRBV10-3,AISLTGREQETQY
TRBJ2-7,TRBV3-1,ASSHGWGTSGKGDEQY
TRBJ2-2,TRBV29-1,SVEVRLAGANTGELF
TRBJ1-1,TRBV15,AASRATVNTEAF
TRBJ2-5,TRBV24-1,ATSDSLLGTQY